The T cell receptor beta chain under discussion was sequenced for a study of blood T cell repertoires in COVID-19. On the study more broadly: The United States, Italy and Spain supplied acute and convalescent COVID-19 samples.

In Seattle, patients joined the study during active infection and were tracked longitudinally. Original handling: Reference gene primer amplification gave nucleated cell count estimates. TCRdb's table, derived via immunoSEQ multiplex PCR, lists solely in-frame clones and lacks some. The V and J calls and the clone size are those of that table, but D and trimming were determined from the DNA. The table shows around 270,000 clones, with about 87% occurring only once. Trimming took 6 bases from V and 4 from J, leaving 12 bases between them. Germline assignment: CDR1 GTSNPN and CDR2 SVGIG (reference sequence). The CDR3 is 13 residues long.

The sequencing input was peripheral blood. J is TRBJ1-4 and V is TRBV30; TRBD1 might be the D (5 bases). The receptor's source is a woman aged 60-70 years with COVID-19, enrolled during active disease. The CDR3 DNA is TGTGCCTGCACTGGGGGGGTTAATGAAAAACTGTTTTTT. Its protein is CACTGGVNEKLFF.